Below, 26 T cell receptor beta chains from the same sample are listed, as sequenced in a study of T cell clonality in common variable immunodeficiency. The data were produced by immunoSEQ multiplex PCR, yet TCRdb's version contains in-frame clones alone and is incomplete. The sample shows some 40,000 clones, none of them appearing just once. The sample taken for sequencing was peripheral blood mononuclear cells. Receptors originate from a person between 18 and 75 years old in good health.

This clone was counted at least ten times. The read ends 3 residues early relative to the CDR3; the germline J gene fills the gap. J is TRBJ2-1 and V is TRBV12-3 or TRBV12-4; TRBD2 agrees at 11 bases. The CDR3 sequence is 15 residues long. V lost 6 bases to trimming and J lost 6 bases; unmatched junction nucleotides: 7. Incomplete CDR3 DNA: TGTGCCAGCAGCCTCACTAGCGGGAGTGGCAATGAG. It codes for CASSLTSGSGNE. In full, the CDR3 reads CASSLTSGSGNEQFF.

This clone was counted at least ten times. The CDR3 extends 3 residues past the end of the read, so its final part is completed from the germline J gene. The chain employs TRBV6-1 and TRBJ1-1, with D unresolved. Germline values: CDR1 MNHNS, CDR2 SASEGT. The ends were cut back, 0 bases at V and 1 base at J, with 9 bases in the middle. This CDR3 spans 15 amino acids. The CDR3 sequence: CASSEARIPNTEAFF. Partial CDR3 DNA: TGTGCCAGCAGTGAAGCGCGGATCCCGAACACTGAA.

This clone was counted ten times or more. Read sequence stops 3 residues before the CDR3 end, and the germline J gene provides the missing end. The chain uses TRBV28 and TRBJ1-2; weak D call: TRBD1 (6 bases). Germline-derived CDR1 and CDR2 are MDHEN and SYDVKM. CDR3 size: 14 residues. V was trimmed by 4 bases and J by 2 bases, leaving 11 bases between them. The CDR3 loop is CASSSTGTNYGYTF. The CDR3 DNA, read in part, is TGTGCCAGCAGTTCTACCGGGACAAACTATGGC.

This clone was seen many times. The read ends 3 residues early relative to the CDR3; the germline J gene fills the gap. The chain combines TRBV24-1 with TRBJ2-1; TRBD2 agrees at 9 bases. Germline V gene sequence: CDR1 KGHDR, CDR2 SFDVKD. This CDR3 contains 15 residues. V shed 3 bases, J shed 3 bases, and the junction held 2 bases outside the gene matches. The sequenced part of the CDR3 DNA is TGTGCCACCAGTGATGGTAGCGGGGGCTACAATGAG. As protein: CATSDGSGGYNE. The full CDR3 protein is CATSDGSGGYNEQFF.

This clone was observed at least ten times. The read ends 3 residues early relative to the CDR3; the germline J gene fills the gap. The J gene is TRBJ1-2, the V gene TRBV5-6; 8 bases line up with TRBD1. CDR1 SGHDT and CDR2 YYEEEE come from the germline V gene. This CDR3 comprises 14 residues. The CDR3 bases that were read are TGTGCCAGCAGCTCATGGACAGGGCTCTCGGGC. Protein: CASSSWTGLSG. The whole CDR3 protein reads CASSSWTGLSGYTF.

This clone was recorded at least ten times. The read ends 3 residues shy of where the CDR3 ends; the end is completed using the germline J gene. V gene TRBV7-2 combines with J gene TRBJ1-1; TRBD1 might be the D (5 bases). Between the trimmed V and J ends, which lost 0 bases and 0 bases, there was a span of 8 bases. Germline loops: CDR1 SGHTA, CDR2 FQGNSA. This CDR3 has 15 residues. CDR3 protein: CASSLAGHLNTEAFF. The CDR3 DNA, read in part, is TGTGCCAGCAGCTTAGCTGGACATCTGAACACTGAA.

This clone has at least ten counts. The read gets to within 3 residues of the CDR3 end, and the germline J gene fills in the rest. This sequence joins TRBV5-3 and TRBJ2-1, with TRBD2 matching 12 bases. TRBV5-3 is an ORF for which the function is uncertain. After removal of 4 bases from V and 9 bases from J, the junction contained 8 bases not matched to a gene. This CDR3 is built from 15 residues. The CDR3 bases that were read are TGTGCCAGAAGCAAGACTAGCGGGGGAGATGCTGAG. Protein sequence: CARSKTSGGDAE. The full CDR3 reads CARSKTSGGDAEQFF.

This clone was detected ten times or more. CDR3: CASSQEGAGTETQYF. CDR3 DNA, as far as it was read: TGTGCCAGCAGCCAAGAGGGGGCAGGGACGGAGACC. V usage is TRBV4-2 and J usage is TRBJ2-5, with D tentatively TRBD1 (6 bases). Read data end 3 residues before the CDR3 end; the end is taken from the germline J gene. This CDR3 spans 15 amino acids. Germline CDR1 and CDR2: LGHNA and YNFKEQ. The V end was cut by 0 bases, the J end by 5 bases, with 13 bases between.

This clone has at least ten counts. The read ends 3 residues shy of where the CDR3 ends; the end is completed using the germline J gene. The V call is TRBV2, the J call TRBJ1-4; the D gene is possibly TRBD1 (5 bases). CDR1 and CDR2 (germline): SNHLY, FYNNEI. CDR3 length equals 12 residues. The sequenced CDR3 bases are TGTGCCAGCAGTGAAGTGACAGCAATA. Translation gives CASSEVTAI. The CDR3, in full, reads CASSEVTAILFF.

This clone was seen repeatedly, ten times or more. The CDR3 end is not reached by the read, which stops 3 residues before it; the germline J gene fills it in. This chain uses TRBV19 with TRBJ2-3; D gene unclear. CDR1 is LNHDA and CDR2 is SQIVND in the germline V gene (reference sequence). This CDR3 comprises 15 residues. Trimming removed 2 bases at V and 4 bases at J, with 13 bases between. The CDR3 spells CASSITAWQSDTQYF. The CDR3 bases that were read are TGTGCCAGTAGTATAACCGCCTGGCAATCAGATACG.

This clone came up many times. The CDR3 bases that were read are TGTGCCAGCAGCTTAGTGACAGGGATAAATCAGCCC. This sequence encodes CASSLVTGINQP. The whole CDR3 reads CASSLVTGINQPQHF. The chain uses TRBV7-2 and TRBJ1-5; 7 nucleotides match TRBD1. The sequenced fragment ends 3 residues before the CDR3 boundary, so the rest is inferred from the germline J gene. Germline V gene data show CDR1 as SGHTA and CDR2 as FQGNSA. The CDR3 is 15 residues long. V lost 1 base, J lost 4 bases, and 4 bases stayed unmatched.

This clone was recorded at least ten times. The CDR3 protein is CSARDRADYEQYF. The DNA read from the CDR3 is TGCAGTGCCAGGGACAGGGCTGACTACGAG. The V call is TRBV20-1, the J call TRBJ2-7; TRBD1 aligns across 9 bases. The observed sequence ends 3 residues before the CDR3 terminus, with the missing tail filled in from the germline J gene. Germline CDR1 and CDR2: DFQATT and SNEGSKA (reference sequence). This CDR3 is 13 amino acids long. The trim removed 6 bases at V and 3 bases at J, leaving 6 bases unmatched.

This clone was seen a few times. From the germline J gene comes the end of the CDR3, since the read stops 3 residues before it. At the DNA level, this CDR3 is encoded by other sequences in the same sample as well. This chain links TRBV27 with TRBJ2-7; 11 bases match TRBD2. Trimming removed 0 bases from V and 6 bases from J; junction bases left unmatched: 1. The length of the CDR3 is 14 residues. Germline lookup yields CDR1 MNHEY and CDR2 SMNVEV (reference sequence). This CDR3 is CASSLSLAGVEQYF. CDR3 bases read: TGTGCCAGCAGTTTATCACTAGCGGGAGTCGAG.

This clone was seen at least ten times. The read ends 3 residues shy of where the CDR3 ends; the end is completed using the germline J gene. The rearrangement links TRBV7-6 to TRBJ2-5, with D possibly TRBD1 on 6 matching bases. The ends were cut back, 2 bases at V and 5 bases at J, with 15 bases in the middle. CDR3 length equals 15 residues. Germline V gene sequence: CDR1 SGHVS, CDR2 FNYEAQ. CDR3 DNA (partial): TGTGCCAGCAGCTTATCAGAGGGGGTAGGGGAGACC. This translates into CASSLSEGVGET. The CDR3 as a whole reads CASSLSEGVGETQYF.

This clone came up many times. The DNA ends 3 residues before the CDR3 does, and the rest of the CDR3 is filled in from the germline J gene. The V call is TRBV20-1, the J call TRBJ1-5, with D possibly being TRBD1 (6 bases). Germline V gene sequence: CDR1 DFQATT, CDR2 SNEGSKA (reference sequence). V shed 7 bases and J shed 0 bases, with 19 bases lying between them. CDR3 length: 16 amino acids. The CDR3 region is CSGKTGLLFSNQPQHF. The CDR3 DNA, read in part, is TGCAGTGGAAAGACAGGACTCCTCTTTAGCAATCAGCCC.

This clone was found many times. Read data end 3 residues before the CDR3 end; the end is taken from the germline J gene. The rearrangement links TRBV28 to TRBJ1-1; no firm D call. The V gene lost 10 bases and the J gene lost 5 bases, with 17 bases spanning the gap. The CDR3 runs 13 residues. CDR1 is MDHEN and CDR2 is SYDVKM in the germline V gene. CDR3 DNA (partial): TGTGCCACCAATATTGAGACGGGGACTGAA. Protein: CATNIETGTE. The complete CDR3 sequence is CATNIETGTEAFF.

This clone was seen many times. The CDR3 DNA, read in part, is TGCAGTGCTAGAGCCCCTTTTGAGCTGAGT. Amino acids: CSARAPFELS. The entire CDR3 is CSARAPFELSAFF. The chain carries TRBV20-1 and TRBJ1-1; D remains ambiguous. The read comes to an end 3 residues before the CDR3 does, leaving the germline J gene to fill in the end. The CDR3 sequence is 13 residues long. Germline-derived CDR1 and CDR2 are DFQATT and SNEGSKA (reference sequence).

Ten or more counts support this clone. From the germline J gene comes the end of the CDR3, since the read stops 3 residues before it. The chain carries TRBV20-1 and TRBJ2-7; weak D call: TRBD2 (6 bases). V lost 5 bases, J lost 4 bases, and 12 bases lay in between. From germline, CDR1 is DFQATT and CDR2 SNEGSKA (reference sequence). The CDR3 contains 12 residues. The CDR3 bases that were read are TGCAGTGCTTCCGGGACTGCTTACGAG. Protein: CSASGTAYE. The whole CDR3 reads CSASGTAYEQYF.

This clone was recorded many times. With the read ending 3 residues before the CDR3 end, the germline J gene is used to fill in that end. The chain employs TRBV19 and TRBJ1-5; 7 bases fit TRBD1. The trim removed 2 bases at V and 7 bases at J, leaving 11 bases unmatched. The CDR3 covers 16 residues. Germline CDR1 LNHDA, CDR2 SQIVND (reference sequence). The sequenced part of the CDR3 DNA is TGTGCCAGTAGTATACCCGGGACAGTTGGAAGGCAGCCC. Encoded protein: CASSIPGTVGRQP. The CDR3 reads in full as CASSIPGTVGRQPQHF.

This clone was found many times. The read ends 3 residues before the CDR3 terminus; that terminus is restored from the germline J gene. V is TRBV19 and J is TRBJ2-6; D perhaps matches TRBD1 (6 bases). V shed 8 bases and J shed 0 bases, with 14 bases lying between them. Germline values: CDR1 LNHDA, CDR2 SQIVND (reference sequence). There are 16 residues in the CDR3. The CDR3 sequence is CASGGQLFSGANVLTF. The CDR3 DNA, read in part, is TGTGCCAGTGGAGGACAGTTGTTCTCTGGGGCCAACGTC.

This clone was detected ten times or more. The CDR3 end lies 3 residues beyond the end of the read and is filled in from the germline J gene. This rearrangement joins TRBV20-1 to TRBJ1-2; D may be TRBD1 (6 bases). The CDR3 is 14 amino acids. Germline CDR1 DFQATT, CDR2 SNEGSKA (reference sequence). V lost 4 bases and J 0 bases, leaving 12 bases between the germline ends. The CDR3 bases that were read are TGCAGTGCTACTGAGGGGGGGCCTAACTATGGC. This translates into CSATEGGPNYG. Given in full, the CDR3 is CSATEGGPNYGYTF.

This clone was counted many times. The read falls 3 residues short of the CDR3 end, and the missing part is taken from the germline J gene. This chain links TRBV11-2 with TRBJ2-1; TRBD1 aligns across 8 bases. Germline-derived CDR1 and CDR2 are SGHAT and FQNNGV. This CDR3 is built from 15 residues. Trimming cost V 5 bases and J 3 bases; bases outside gene matches: 6. This CDR3 reads CASSPLDRDYNEQFF. The part of the CDR3 DNA that was read is TGTGCCAGCAGCCCATTGGACAGGGACTACAATGAG.

This clone was picked up many times. From the germline J gene comes the end of the CDR3, since the read stops 3 residues before it. The rearrangement uses TRBV5-6 and TRBJ2-3; TRBD1 agrees at 7 bases. The CDR3 is 12 residues long. V lost 5 bases, J lost 7 bases, and 4 bases stayed unmatched. CDR1 SGHDT and CDR2 YYEEEE come from the germline V gene. CDR3 protein: CASRAGGYTQYF. CDR3 DNA (partial): TGTGCCAGCAGGGCAGGGGGTTATACG.

This clone was recorded many times. The CDR3 is cut off 3 residues early in the read; its end comes from the germline J gene. J is TRBJ2-3 and V is TRBV6-2 or TRBV6-3, with D perhaps TRBD2 (7 bases). The germline V and J ends were trimmed by 4 bases and 4 bases, with 15 bases remaining between them. The CDR3 extends over 15 amino acids. The germline V gene encodes CDR1 MNHEY and CDR2 SVGEGT. The CDR3 spells CASSLEGGRADTQYF. The DNA read from the CDR3 is TGTGCCAGCAGTTTGGAGGGGGGGCGGGCAGATACG.

There are many counts of this clone. The DNA ends 3 residues before the CDR3 does, and the rest of the CDR3 is filled in from the germline J gene. The chain has TRBV19 and TRBJ1-1; no firm D call. CDR1 and CDR2 (germline): LNHDA, SQIVND (reference sequence). The CDR3 covers 12 residues. Here the CDR3 reads CASSQVLAEAFF. CDR3 DNA, as far as it was read: TGTGCCAGTAGCCAAGTACTAGCGGAA.

This clone appeared many times. Read coverage stops 3 residues before the CDR3 terminus; the germline J gene supplies the remainder. The chain carries TRBV30 and TRBJ2-1; D gene ambiguous. The germline V gene has CDR1 GTSNPN and CDR2 SVGIG (reference sequence). V lost 3 bases and J lost 0, with 12 bases in between. The CDR3 has 15 residues. The CDR3: CAWRVGGSSYNEQFF. The CDR3 bases that were read are TGTGCCTGGAGAGTAGGCGGAAGCTCCTACAATGAG.